This entry lists 26 T cell receptor beta chains sequenced from one sample in a study of CD8+ T cells in alopecia areata listed by TCRdb under 2018. The time point label, as the study defines it: 4 weeks on oral tofacitinib. Read against the paper, the sample's treatment or condition label means: oral pan-JAK inhibitor, 5-10 mg twice daily. Library construction relied on the immunoSEQ multiplex PCR assay. To provide template for TCR sequencing, every sample had RNA extracted and reverse transcribed into cDNA. As stored in TCRdb, this immuneACCESS dataset retains in-frame rearrangements with V and J assigned. A fraction of the clones does not appear; measured against another copy, unresolved V genes explain less than half of the discrepancy, and the remainder lacks a known reason. Within this sample are 160,000 or so clones, with 65% of them counted one time only. The ten biggest clones cover 0.9% to 1% of the sample.

This sample comprised CD4+ T cells sorted from blood, obtained at week 4, from a patient treated with tofacitinib. All receptors come from a human donor with alopecia areata.

This rearrangement joins TRBV23-1 to TRBJ2-7; 7 bases fit TRBD1. Being an ORF, TRBV23-1 has a function that is uncertain. Losses at the gene ends were 1 base for V and 0 bases for J; bases not matched to a gene: 0. The CDR3 totals 14 residues. In nucleotides, the CDR3 is TGCGCCAGCAGTCAATGGGACAGCTCCTACGAGCAGTACTTC. This encodes CASSQWDSSYEQYF.

This clone was observed a handful of times. CDR3 protein: CSVERFGANVLTF. In DNA, the CDR3 is TGCAGCGTTGAGAGATTTGGGGCCAACGTCCTGACTTTC. This rearrangement joins TRBV29-1 to TRBJ2-6, with D unclear. The V end was cut by 3 bases, the J end by 3 bases, with 6 bases between. In germline, CDR1 is SQVTM, CDR2 ANQGSEA. This CDR3 has 13 residues.

The sample holds one count of this clone. CDR3 protein: CASSLVGGPPPYEQYF. CDR3 sequence (DNA): TGTGCCAGCAGCTTAGTCGGCGGTCCCCCTCCCTACGAGCAGTACTTC. The J gene is TRBJ2-7, the V gene TRBV7-6; D is unclear. Germline CDR1 SGHVS, CDR2 FNYEAQ. The CDR3 has 16 residues. V gave up 1 base and J gave up 2 bases, with 15 bases separating them.

The rearrangement joins TRBV11-2 to TRBJ1-1; D is ambiguous. The CDR3 totals 14 residues. V lost 0 bases to trimming and J lost 1 base, with 6 bases between them. Per germline, CDR1 SGHAT and CDR2 FQNNGV. CDR3 sequence (DNA): TGTGCCAGCAGCTTAGATCGGTGGAACACTGAAGCTTTCTTT. Amino acids: CASSLDRWNTEAFF.

V and J are TRBV5-1 and TRBJ2-5, with 8 positions matching TRBD1. CDR1 is SGHRS and CDR2 is YFSETQ in the germline V gene. The V and J ends lost 2 bases and 1 base, in that order; junction bases with no gene match: 4. This CDR3 is 15 amino acids long. The CDR3 nucleotides are TGCGCCAGCAGCTTCCGGGACAGGATCCAAGAGACCCAGTACTTC. Its protein product is CASSFRDRIQETQYF. The full variable domain, in which reference TRBV5-1 and TRBJ2-5 provide the parts outside the CDR3, is KAGVTQTPRYLIKTRGQQVTLSCSPISGHRSVSWYQQTPGQGLQFLFEYFSETQRNKGNFPGRFSGRQFSNSRSEMNVSTLELGDSALYLCASSFRDRIQETQYFGPGTRLLVL.

This chain joins TRBV9 and TRBJ2-4, with no clear D. The CDR3 runs to 15 residues. Germline-derived CDR1 and CDR2 are SGDLS and YYNGEE. V was trimmed by 3 bases and J by 2 bases, leaving 12 bases between them. CDR3 amino acids: CASSADSFPKNIQYF. The CDR3 DNA follows: TGTGCCAGCAGCGCTGACTCCTTCCCCAAAAACATTCAGTACTTC.

The chain combines TRBV5-1 with TRBJ2-6; TRBD1 matches at 9 bases. In germline, CDR1 is SGHRS, CDR2 YFSETQ. V lost 6 bases, J lost 4 bases, and 5 bases stayed unmatched. The CDR3 has 15 amino acids. The CDR3 loop is CASTGTGIGANVLTF. The CDR3 DNA follows: TGCGCCAGCACCGGGACAGGGATCGGGGCCAACGTCCTGACTTTC. The full variable domain, completed using reference TRBV5-1 and TRBJ2-6, is KAGVTQTPRYLIKTRGQQVTLSCSPISGHRSVSWYQQTPGQGLQFLFEYFSETQRNKGNFPGRFSGRQFSNSRSEMNVSTLELGDSALYLCASTGTGIGANVLTFGAGSRLTVL.

As for this clone: A read error may account for a junction end that differs from germline. The CDR3 sequence is CASRLVGGATYEQYF. CDR3 bases: TGTGCCAGCAGGTTGGTGGGCGGGGCAACCTACGAGCAGTACTTC. The rearrangement uses TRBV5-6 and TRBJ2-7; D possibly corresponds to TRBD2 (6 bases). The CDR3 is 15 amino acids. Looked up from germline, CDR1 is SGHDT and CDR2 is YYEEEE.

This clone was recorded a few times. The chain combines TRBV30 with TRBJ2-7; D is unresolved. This CDR3 is 14 amino acids long. V gave up 2 bases and J gave up 4 bases, with 15 bases separating them. CDR1 is GTSNPN and CDR2 is SVGIG in the germline V gene (reference sequence). The CDR3 DNA is TGTGCCTGGAGTAGACCGGGCAGCCCTTACGAGCAGTACTTC. Translating gives CAWSRPGSPYEQYF.

This clone appeared a few times. The CDR3 DNA reads TGCAGCGTGACGGGACAGTCCTACGAGCAGTACTTC. Amino acid sequence: CSVTGQSYEQYF. The gene calls are TRBV29-1 and TRBJ2-7; 7 nucleotides align to TRBD1. Trimming cost V 6 bases and J 1 base; bases outside gene matches: 3. Germline CDR1 reads SQVTM; CDR2 reads ANQGSEA. CDR3 length equals 12 residues.

The V call is TRBV30, the J call TRBJ2-3, with 7 bases fitting TRBD1. The junction had 3 bases not matched to a gene; V was cut back by 2 bases and J by 4 bases. Germline V gene lookup returns CDR1 GTSNPN and CDR2 SVGIG (reference sequence). This CDR3 has 13 residues. CDR3 loop: CAWSRQGPDTQYF. The CDR3 DNA reads TGTGCCTGGAGTCGACAGGGTCCAGATACGCAGTATTTT.

The CDR3 here is CASSPRQGNSPLHF. The CDR3 DNA is TGTGCCAGCAGCCCGCGACAGGGGAATTCACCCCTCCACTTT. The genes are TRBV9 and TRBJ1-6, with TRBD1 matching over 8 bases. The ends lost 4 bases at V and 7 bases at J; junction bases unmatched: 4. Looked up from germline, CDR1 is SGDLS and CDR2 is YYNGEE. This CDR3 spans 14 amino acids.

The rearrangement joins TRBV27 to TRBJ2-3; 7 bases fit TRBD1. CDR3 size: 15 residues. V was pared by 3 bases and J by 2 bases, with 5 bases of the junction left unmatched. Germline CDR1 and CDR2: MNHEY and SMNVEV (reference sequence). The CDR3 nucleotides read TGTGCCAGCAGTTTTCTCGGGACAGACACAGATACGCAGTATTTT. As protein: CASSFLGTDTDTQYF.

This clone was found once. The chain joins TRBV6-5 to TRBJ2-7; 7 bases agree with TRBD2. Germline V gene data show CDR1 as MNHEY and CDR2 as SVGAGI. Trimming at V came to 0 bases and at J to 2 bases, leaving 1 base not matched to a gene. This CDR3 has 14 residues. In nucleotides, the CDR3 is TGTGCCAGCAGTTACTCCCGGGGGGCCTACGAGCAGTACTTC. Amino acid sequence: CASSYSRGAYEQYF.

The chain uses TRBV29-1 and TRBJ2-1; the D gene is possibly TRBD2 (5 bases). The V gene's germline CDR1 is SQVTM and CDR2 ANQGSEA. Trimming took off 0 bases at V and 0 bases at J, with 12 bases between the two ends. The CDR3 length is 16 residues. For the CDR3, the DNA is TGCAGCGTTGAAGAAGGTCGGGGTAGCTCCTACAATGAGCAGTTCTTC. It is translated as CSVEEGRGSSYNEQFF.

This clone has a handful of counts. The V gene is TRBV4-1, the J gene TRBJ2-7; 9 bases are shared with TRBD2. Unmatched junction bases numbered 1, after V lost 1 base and J lost 0 bases. This CDR3 region has 15 residues. Germline V CDR1 and CDR2: MGHRA, YSYEKL. The CDR3 nucleotides are TGCGCCAGCAGCCAAGGGACTAGCGACTCCTACGAGCAGTACTTC. Protein sequence: CASSQGTSDSYEQYF.

For the CDR3, the DNA is TGCAGCGGAATGACAGGGGTCAACACTGAAGCTTTCTTT. Residues: CSGMTGVNTEAFF. The chain joins TRBV29-1 to TRBJ1-1, with 8 nucleotides matching TRBD1. Germline V gene data show CDR1 as SQVTM and CDR2 as ANQGSEA. This CDR3 region has 13 residues. The V gene end was trimmed by 7 bases and the J gene end by 2 bases; junction bases not matched to a gene: 6.

This clone was counted only a few times. The rearrangement joins TRBV30 to TRBJ1-1; the match to TRBD1 covers 8 bases. There are 13 residues in the CDR3. Germline V lookup: CDR1 GTSNPN, CDR2 SVGIG (reference sequence). With V trimmed by 2 bases and J by 11 bases, 10 bases remained unmatched. As DNA, the CDR3 is TGTGCCTGGAGTAACACAGGGGGGTTTTTGGCTTTCTTT. Translated, it gives CAWSNTGGFLAFF.

This rearrangement joins TRBV30 to TRBJ2-2, with D possibly being TRBD1 (5 bases). CDR1 and CDR2 (germline): GTSNPN, SVGIG (reference sequence). The CDR3 is made up of 12 amino acids. The V and J ends lost 1 base and 9 bases respectively, with 9 bases between them. CDR3 DNA sequence: TGTGCCTGGAGTGCAGGGTCCCGGGAGCTGTTTTTT. Encoded protein: CAWSAGSRELFF.

The rearrangement joins TRBV30 to TRBJ1-5; D might be TRBD1 (5 bases). V lost 5 bases to trimming and J lost 0 bases, with 14 bases between them. Germline CDR1 reads GTSNPN; CDR2 reads SVGIG (reference sequence). The CDR3 consists of 15 residues. The CDR3 coding sequence is TGTGCCTGGGGCTGGGGGAGAAATAGCAATCAGCCCCAGCATTTT. Translation: CAWGWGRNSNQPQHF.

The chain couples TRBV29-1 to TRBJ2-6, with TRBD1 identical over 7 bases. Germline values: CDR1 SQVTM, CDR2 ANQGSEA. J lost 0 bases, V lost 7 bases, and 6 bases had no gene match. The CDR3 runs to 15 residues. The CDR3 spells CSAGTVNSGANVLTF. Here the CDR3 DNA reads TGCAGCGCCGGGACAGTCAACTCTGGGGCCAACGTCCTGACTTTC. Supplemented by reference TRBV29-1 and TRBJ2-6, the full variable domain reads SAVISQKPSRDICQRGTSLTIQCQVDSQVTMMFWYRQQPGQSLTLIATANQGSEATYESGFVIDKFPISRPNLTFSTLTVSNMSPEDSSIYLCSAGTVNSGANVLTFGAGSRLTVL.

This chain joins TRBV7-9 and TRBJ1-2; no reliable D call. Germline values: CDR1 SEHNR, CDR2 FQNEAQ (reference sequence). This CDR3 has 12 residues. V lost 4 bases and J lost 3, with 6 bases in between. The CDR3 nucleotides read TGTGCCAGCAGCTCAGCCGACTATGGCTACACCTTC. It encodes CASSSADYGYTF.

A few counts support this clone. This rearrangement joins TRBV10-3 to TRBJ2-2; D call uncertain. CDR1 and CDR2 (germline): ENHRY, SYGVKD. The CDR3 has 13 residues. Trimming removed 0 bases at V and 5 bases at J, with 4 bases between. The CDR3 region is CAISESATGELFF. In DNA form, the CDR3 reads TGTGCCATCAGTGAGTCCGCAACCGGGGAGCTGTTTTTT.

The V and J genes are TRBV29-1 and TRBJ1-1, with 7 bases lining up with TRBD1. CDR1 and CDR2 from the germline V gene are SQVTM and ANQGSEA. J gave up 5 bases and V 6 bases, and 6 bases lay outside the gene matches. The CDR3 covers 12 residues. CDR3 nucleotide sequence: TGCAGCGTGTGGACAGGAGTTACTGAAGCTTTCTTT. Its translation is CSVWTGVTEAFF.

The chain carries TRBV5-4 and TRBJ2-5, with D possibly matching TRBD2 (6 bases). V dropped 4 bases and J dropped 9 bases, with 19 bases sitting between them. Germline assignment: CDR1 SGHNT and CDR2 YYREEE (reference sequence). There are 14 residues in the CDR3. CDR3 nucleotides: TGTGCCAGCAGCACCGGGCGGGGCTCGGAGCCCCAGTACTTC. It translates to CASSTGRGSEPQYF.

CDR3 nucleotides: TGTGCCAGCAGTTTGACAGGGGGGTCCTACGAGCAGTACTTC. Translation: CASSLTGGSYEQYF. The V gene is TRBV6-5, the J gene TRBJ2-7; 9 nucleotides line up with TRBD1. Trimming cost V 4 bases and J 1 base; bases outside gene matches: 2. The CDR3 sequence is 14 residues long. The germline V gene encodes CDR1 MNHEY and CDR2 SVGAGI.